A selection of T cell receptor beta chains follows, all from one sample in a study of blood T cell repertoires in COVID-19. Sequencing was performed with immunoSEQ multiplex PCR; in TCRdb, only in-frame clones are kept and a portion is missing. The table lists fewer than 250,000 clones, 70% to 90% of them singletons. Material for sequencing was peripheral blood. The receptors stem from a woman between 45 and 65 years old with active or convalescent COVID-19. CDR3s include the opening cysteine and the closing phenylalanine or tryptophan. The D gene is left open where the match is weak. Not all rows give a size; the values are once, few, many and, for expanded clones, a class.

d_gene: .; v_gene: TRBV5-5; j_gene: TRBJ2-5; abundance: medium-sized; CDR3nt: TGTGCCAGCAGCTTAATTAGCGGACAAGAGACCCAGTACTTC; CDR3aa: CASSLISGQETQYF
d_gene: TRBD2; v_gene: TRBV10-2; j_gene: TRBJ2-3; abundance: .; CDR3nt: TGCGCCAGCAGGGAAGTAGCGGGAGGGACAGATACGCAGTATTTT; CDR3aa: CASREVAGGTDTQYF
d_gene: TRBD1; v_gene: TRBV9; j_gene: TRBJ2-5; abundance: .; CDR3nt: TGTGCCAGCCAGAGGGGGCTACAAGAGACCCAGTACTTC; CDR3aa: CASQRGLQETQYF
d_gene: .; v_gene: TRBV28; j_gene: TRBJ2-2; abundance: .; CDR3nt: TGTGCCAGCAGTCGCGGCGACACCGGGGAGCTGTTTTTT; CDR3aa: CASSRGDTGELFF
d_gene: TRBD2; v_gene: TRBV28; j_gene: TRBJ2-3; abundance: .; CDR3nt: TGTGCCAGCAGCCTGGGACTAGCGGGAGGGCCCACACTATATACGCAGTATTTT; CDR3aa: CASSLGLAGGPTLYTQYF
d_gene: TRBD2; v_gene: TRBV2; j_gene: TRBJ2-1; abundance: .; CDR3nt: TGTGCCAGCGGGTTAGCGGGAGGGAGGAGTGAGCAGTTCTTC; CDR3aa: CASGLAGGRSEQFF
d_gene: .; v_gene: TRBV6-1; j_gene: TRBJ1-2; abundance: .; CDR3nt: TGTGCCAGCAGTGAAGCCGGGGTAGGCGGCTACACCTTC; CDR3aa: CASSEAGVGGYTF
d_gene: .; v_gene: TRBV6-5; j_gene: TRBJ1-6; abundance: .; CDR3nt: TGTGCCAGCAGTTACGACTCGGGGGGCAGCTCACCCCTCCACTTT; CDR3aa: CASSYDSGGSSPLHF
d_gene: .; v_gene: TRBV7-2; j_gene: TRBJ2-1; abundance: .; CDR3nt: TGTGCCAGCAGCCCTCGCTCCGGGAGATCCGACTACAATGAGCAGTTCTTC; CDR3aa: CASSPRSGRSDYNEQFF
d_gene: TRBD1; v_gene: TRBV28; j_gene: TRBJ1-1; abundance: .; CDR3nt: TGTGCCAGCGAAACGACAGGGGTCACTGAAGCTTTCTTT; CDR3aa: CASETTGVTEAFF
d_gene: .; v_gene: TRBV19; j_gene: TRBJ2-5; abundance: .; CDR3nt: TGTGCCACCATTGAGGAAGAGACCCAGTACTTC; CDR3aa: CATIEEETQYF
d_gene: TRBD2; v_gene: TRBV10-1; j_gene: TRBJ2-2; abundance: .; CDR3nt: TGCGCCTCCAGGCGGGGGGAGAACACCGGGGAGCTGTTTTTT; CDR3aa: CASRRGENTGELFF
d_gene: .; v_gene: TRBV2; j_gene: TRBJ1-1; abundance: .; CDR3nt: TGTGCCAGCAAAGAGGGAGGAGGGCCGGAGGCTTTCTTT; CDR3aa: CASKEGGGPEAFF
d_gene: .; v_gene: TRBV7-2; j_gene: TRBJ2-3; abundance: .; CDR3nt: TGTGCCAGCAGCTTAATCCGGGTTGCGTCAGATACGCAGTATTTT; CDR3aa: CASSLIRVASDTQYF
d_gene: .; v_gene: TRBV6-2/TRBV6-3; j_gene: TRBJ1-5; abundance: .; CDR3nt: TGTGCCAGCAGCGAGAGGCAGGGTACGGATCAGCCCCAGCATTTT; CDR3aa: CASSERQGTDQPQHF
d_gene: TRBD1; v_gene: TRBV24-1; j_gene: TRBJ2-7; abundance: .; CDR3nt: TGTGCCACCAGTGATCCGGGACAGGGGGCTTACGAGCAGTACTTC; CDR3aa: CATSDPGQGAYEQYF
d_gene: .; v_gene: TRBV6-5; j_gene: TRBJ1-5; abundance: .; CDR3nt: TGTGCCAGCAGGGCAGTAAATCAGCCCCAGCATTTT; CDR3aa: CASRAVNQPQHF